What follows are 28 T cell receptor beta chains derived from one specimen sequenced in a study of T cells in women clearing cervical HPV infection. The repertoire was sequenced with immunoSEQ multiplex PCR; TCRdb's copy has only in-frame clones and lacks some. The clone table shows roughly 14,000 clones, with the ten largest holding around 8%. The sequencing input was blood buffy coat. Source of these receptors: a woman aged 18 to 75 with a cervical HPV16 infection that either progressed to CIN3+ or cleared (not recorded which).

Concerning this clone: The observed sequence ends 3 residues before the CDR3 terminus, with the missing tail filled in from the germline J gene. The chain links TRBV20-1 to TRBJ2-3, with TRBD1 matching over 7 bases. CDR3 length: 15 residues. Per germline, CDR1 DFQATT and CDR2 SNEGSKA (reference sequence). V lost 6 bases to trimming and J lost 7 bases; unmatched junction nucleotides: 16. This CDR3 is CSARDRVYSLYTQYF. The CDR3 bases that were read are TGCAGTGCCAGGGACAGAGTCTATTCACTCTATACG.

With respect to this clone: The CDR3 end falls 3 residues outside the read, so it is completed with the germline J gene. The chain joins TRBV19 to TRBJ2-7; 9 bases align to TRBD1. CDR3 length: 14 amino acids. Trimming removed 11 bases from V and 6 bases from J; junction bases left unmatched: 14. Germline lookup yields CDR1 LNHDA and CDR2 SQIVND (reference sequence). This CDR3 is CAADSGQGTSEQYF. The covered CDR3 bases are TGTGCCGCCGATTCGGGACAGGGAACTTCCGAG. Variable domain in full (rest from reference TRBV19 and TRBJ2-7): DGGITQSPKYLFRKEGQNVTLSCEQNLNHDAMYWYRQDPGQGLRLIYYSQIVNDFQKGDIAEGYSVSREKKESFPLTVTSAQKNPTAFYLCAADSGQGTSEQYFGPGTRLTVT.

About this clone: Coverage ceases 3 residues before the CDR3 finishes, and the germline J gene fills in the end. The rearrangement joins TRBV10-2 to TRBJ1-2; no definite D call. This CDR3 spans 11 amino acids. Trimming cost V 10 bases and J 5 bases, with 11 bases left between them. CDR1 and CDR2 from the germline V gene are WSHSY and SAAADI. The CDR3 reads CATSRTYGYTF. The CDR3 DNA, read in part, is TGCGCCACCTCACGGACTTATGGC.

The CDR3 spells CASSQDLRETQYF. CDR3 DNA, as far as it was read: TGTGCCAGCAGCCAAGATCTCCGGGAGACC. The rearrangement links TRBV3-1 (or the pseudogene TRBV3-2) to TRBJ2-5; D not certain. The sequenced fragment ends 3 residues before the CDR3 boundary, so the rest is inferred from the germline J gene. The CDR3 has 13 residues. Germline V gene sequence: CDR1 LGHDT, CDR2 YNNKEL (reference sequence). V was pared by 0 bases and J by 5 bases, with 7 bases between.

Worth noting for this clone: The read gets to within 3 residues of the CDR3 end, and the germline J gene fills in the rest. The V gene is TRBV7-2, the J gene TRBJ1-2; perhaps TRBD1 as D (5 bases). Trimming stripped 7 bases from V and 6 bases from J, with 15 bases between. The CDR3 sequence is 13 residues long. Germline V lookup: CDR1 SGHTA, CDR2 FQGNSA. The DNA read from the CDR3 is TGTGCCAGCAACGAGGGGTATGGGGATGGC. Translated, it gives CASNEGYGDG. The CDR3 reads in full as CASNEGYGDGYTF.

A note on this clone: The read comes to an end 3 residues before the CDR3 does, leaving the germline J gene to fill in the end. This chain uses TRBV19 with TRBJ1-1, with D tentatively TRBD1 (5 bases). Germline V gives CDR1 LNHDA, CDR2 SQIVND (reference sequence). The CDR3 length is 17 residues. Incomplete CDR3 DNA: TGTGCCAGTAGTATAGATCGAGGGGTAGGCTCCTACAATGAG. Translating it yields CASSIDRGVGSYNE. The complete CDR3 sequence is CASSIDRGVGSYNEAFF.

As concerns this clone: The read terminates 3 residues before the CDR3 end, so the remaining end is supplied by the germline J gene. V is TRBV12-3 or TRBV12-4 and J is TRBJ2-1; TRBD2 matches 8 bases. The CDR3 extends over 14 amino acids. V gave up 2 bases and J gave up 9 bases; unmatched junction bases: 6. The CDR3 region is CASSLLLAAGEQFF. The CDR3 bases that were read are TGTGCCAGCAGTTTATTACTAGCGGCTGGTGAG.

As regards this clone: The read ends 3 residues early relative to the CDR3; the germline J gene fills the gap. V and J are TRBV20-1 and TRBJ2-4; D is perhaps TRBD1 (5 bases). The CDR3 runs to 15 residues. Germline lookup yields CDR1 DFQATT and CDR2 SNEGSKA (reference sequence). The covered CDR3 bases are TGCAGTGCAAAGTGGGGCCTAGAAACTCATCAGCCT. Residues: CSAKWGLETHQP. The whole CDR3 protein reads CSAKWGLETHQPQYF.

Notes on this clone: The DNA ends 3 residues before the CDR3 does, and the rest of the CDR3 is filled in from the germline J gene. This chain links TRBV7-9 with TRBJ1-4; 8 nucleotides agree with TRBD1. V lost 4 bases and J lost 7; bases outside the gene matches: 2. The CDR3 loop spans 13 amino acids. Germline CDR1 is SEHNR and CDR2 is FQNEAQ (reference sequence). This CDR3 reads CASSWDRSEKLFF. The CDR3 bases that were read are TGTGCCAGCAGCTGGGACAGGAGTGAAAAA.

A remark on this clone: The read gets to within 3 residues of the CDR3 end, and the germline J gene fills in the rest. The chain links TRBV14 to TRBJ2-6; D is undetermined. Trimming removed 3 bases at V and 1 base at J, with 7 bases between. Per the germline V gene, CDR1 is SGHDN and CDR2 is FVKESK. The CDR3 has 15 residues. CDR3 DNA (partial): TGTGCCAGCAGCCACTCCCCTTCTGGGGCCAACGTC. Its translation is CASSHSPSGANV. The full CDR3 protein is CASSHSPSGANVLTF.

As for this clone: The read ends 3 residues early relative to the CDR3; the germline J gene fills the gap. The chain couples TRBV7-2 to TRBJ2-2; possibly TRBD1 for D (5 bases). Germline V gene lookup returns CDR1 SGHTA and CDR2 FQGNSA. Deletions cut 4 bases from V and 6 bases from J, with 12 bases between. This CDR3 is 14 amino acids long. Partial CDR3 DNA: TGTGCCAGCAGCTCCCAGGGTAGGGCCGGGGAG. Its translation is CASSSQGRAGE. The CDR3 in full is CASSSQGRAGELFF.

Concerning this clone: The observed sequence ends 3 residues before the CDR3 terminus, with the missing tail filled in from the germline J gene. The chain uses TRBV27 and TRBJ2-2, with 8 nucleotides matching TRBD1. This CDR3 has 15 residues. Germline CDR1 and CDR2: MNHEY and SMNVEV (reference sequence). The ends lost 8 bases at V and 5 bases at J; junction bases unmatched: 10. The CDR3 is CASAPRQGPTGELFF. CDR3 DNA, as far as it was read: TGTGCCAGCGCCCCGCGACAGGGGCCGACCGGGGAG.

About this clone: The read falls 3 residues short of the CDR3 end, and the missing part is taken from the germline J gene. The V call is TRBV24-1, the J call TRBJ2-7, with D perhaps matching TRBD1 (5 bases). Germline lookup yields CDR1 KGHDR and CDR2 SFDVKD. Trimming shortened V by 3 bases and J by 3 bases, and 17 bases separated the two germline ends. The CDR3 contains 16 residues. CDR3 amino acids: CATSDNRQSDVYEQYF. CDR3 DNA (partial): TGTGCCACCAGTGATAATCGACAGTCCGACGTCTACGAG.

On this clone: The CDR3 end falls 3 residues outside the read, so it is completed with the germline J gene. The V and J genes are TRBV5-6 and TRBJ2-1; D is undetermined. Deletions cut 4 bases from V and 4 bases from J, with 12 bases between. The V gene's germline CDR1 is SGHDT and CDR2 YYEEEE. There are 14 residues in the CDR3. CDR3 residues: CASSHDSQYNEQFF. The DNA read from the CDR3 is TGTGCCAGCAGCCACGACTCCCAGTACAATGAG.

Notes on this clone: The observed sequence ends 3 residues before the CDR3 terminus, with the missing tail filled in from the germline J gene. The V call is TRBV20-1, the J call TRBJ2-4; 10 bases are shared with TRBD2. From germline, CDR1 is DFQATT and CDR2 SNEGSKA (reference sequence). This CDR3 is built from 17 residues. V shed 6 bases, J shed 0 bases, and the junction held 11 bases outside the gene matches. The CDR3 bases that were read are TGCAGTGCCTCCGGGGGTAGCGGGGGGCTAGCCAAAAACATT. Its translation: CSASGGSGGLAKNI. The whole CDR3 protein reads CSASGGSGGLAKNIQYF.

CDR3 loop: CASSEMTGYNSPLFF. The sequenced CDR3 bases are TGTGCCAGTAGTGAAATGACAGGGTATAATTCACCA. The chain couples TRBV19 to TRBJ1-4; 7 nucleotides match TRBD1. The read ends 3 residues early relative to the CDR3; the germline J gene fills the gap. The CDR3 is 15 amino acids. In germline, CDR1 is LNHDA, CDR2 SQIVND (reference sequence).

As to this clone: Read sequence stops 3 residues before the CDR3 end, and the germline J gene provides the missing end. V and J are TRBV5-4 and TRBJ2-1; 9 nucleotides align to TRBD2. From germline, CDR1 is SGHNT and CDR2 YYREEE (reference sequence). The J segment lost 2 bases and the V segment lost 10 bases, leaving 7 bases of the junction unmatched. This CDR3 contains 14 residues. The covered CDR3 bases are TGTGCCGGAAGTAGCGGGGGTACCTACAATGAG. Protein: CAGSSGGTYNE. The full CDR3 sequence reads CAGSSGGTYNEQFF.

Notes on this clone: The observed sequence ends 3 residues before the CDR3 terminus, with the missing tail filled in from the germline J gene. The chain combines TRBV15 with TRBJ2-7; 8 nucleotides match TRBD1. Germline CDR1 and CDR2: LNHNV and YYDKDF (reference sequence). The CDR3 is 14 amino acids. The J segment lost 2 bases and the V segment lost 6 bases, leaving 6 bases of the junction unmatched. Incomplete CDR3 DNA: TGTGCCACCAGTTTAAAGGGACAGGCCTACGAG. Its protein product is CATSLKGQAYE. The whole CDR3 protein is CATSLKGQAYEQYF.

A note on this clone: Sequencing ends 3 residues short of the CDR3 end; the germline J gene provides the rest. The chain is built from TRBV2 and TRBJ2-3; D is unclear. This CDR3 has 14 residues. Germline lookup yields CDR1 SNHLY and CDR2 FYNNEI. CDR3 DNA (partial): TGTGCCAGCAAGGCCAGGTCAAACGAAGAGACG. Amino acid sequence: CASKARSNEET. The whole CDR3 protein is CASKARSNEETQYF.

A remark on this clone: Coverage ceases 3 residues before the CDR3 finishes, and the germline J gene fills in the end. The rearrangement joins TRBV18 to TRBJ2-2, with D perhaps matching TRBD2 (5 bases). Germline V gives CDR1 KGHSH, CDR2 LQKENI. This CDR3 has 15 residues. The CDR3 is CASSPRGPLANVLFF. The DNA read from the CDR3 is TGTGCCAGCTCACCACGCGGGCCTCTGGCCAACGTG.

A note on this clone: The CDR3 extends 3 residues past the end of the read, so its final part is completed from the germline J gene. The genes are TRBV13 and TRBJ2-1, with 8 bases fitting TRBD2. CDR1 is PRHDT, CDR2 FYEKMQ, per germline (reference sequence). The CDR3 is 12 amino acids. V lost 7 bases and J lost 7; bases outside the gene matches: 3. The sequenced part of the CDR3 DNA is TGTGCCAGCATGAGCGGGAGTAATGAG. Amino acid sequence: CASMSGSNE. The whole CDR3 is CASMSGSNEQFF.

Note on this clone: The read finishes 3 residues shy of the CDR3 end, and the germline J gene is used to complete it. The genes are TRBV7-2 and TRBJ2-5, with D possibly being TRBD2 (5 bases). The CDR3 runs to 14 residues. From germline, CDR1 is SGHTA and CDR2 FQGNSA. V gave up 8 bases and J gave up 7 bases, with 20 bases separating them. The CDR3 bases that were read are TGTGCCAGCGCCCCATCTTGGACTCCAGGGACC. Translated, it gives CASAPSWTPGT. In full, the CDR3 is CASAPSWTPGTQYF.

Worth noting for this clone: The read stops 3 residues short of the end of the CDR3; the missing end is completed from the germline J gene. The V and J genes are TRBV19 and TRBJ2-4, with 7 nucleotides matching TRBD1. This CDR3 is built from 17 residues. CDR1 and CDR2 (germline): LNHDA, SQIVND (reference sequence). The sequenced part of the CDR3 DNA is TGTGCCAGTACGAAAAGAAGGGGGCAGGAATTTAACTATGGT. Encoded protein: CASTKRRGQEFNYG. The whole CDR3 protein reads CASTKRRGQEFNYGQYF.

Concerning this clone: The read falls 3 residues short of the CDR3 end, and the missing part is taken from the germline J gene. The chain combines TRBV10-1 with TRBJ1-1, with TRBD1 matching over 8 bases. This CDR3 spans 15 amino acids. CDR1 is WNHNN, CDR2 SYGVQD, per germline (reference sequence). V lost 5 bases to trimming and J lost 1 base; unmatched junction nucleotides: 6. The sequenced part of the CDR3 DNA is TGCGCCAGCAGTTCAGGGACAGGCGGGAACACTGAA. It yields the protein CASSSGTGGNTE. The whole CDR3 protein is CASSSGTGGNTEAFF.

Turning to this clone: The CDR3 end is not reached by the read, which stops 3 residues before it; the germline J gene fills it in. This chain joins TRBV7-2 and TRBJ1-2; 7 nucleotides match TRBD1. The germline V gene encodes CDR1 SGHTA and CDR2 FQGNSA. This CDR3 is 14 amino acids long. The covered CDR3 bases are TGTGCCAGCAGCTTAAACGACAGGGCCACCGGC. It yields the protein CASSLNDRATG. The whole CDR3 reads CASSLNDRATGYTF.

Comments on this clone: At one end, the junction sequence differs from germline, possibly due to a read error. The CDR3 is cut off 3 residues early in the read; its end comes from the germline J gene. This rearrangement joins TRBV4-2 to TRBJ2-1; D may correspond to TRBD1 or TRBD2 (7 bases each). CDR3 size: 16 residues. CDR1 is LGHNA and CDR2 is YNFKEQ in the germline V gene. The CDR3 loop reads CASSQAGQSSYNEQFF. The sequenced CDR3 bases are TGCGCCAGCAGCCAAGCGGGACAGTCCTCCTACAATGAG.

Worth noting for this clone: The CDR3 end falls 3 residues outside the read, so it is completed with the germline J gene. V usage is TRBV19 and J usage is TRBJ1-6; D ambiguous. This CDR3 is 15 amino acids long. The germline V gene has CDR1 LNHDA and CDR2 SQIVND (reference sequence). V was shortened by 4 bases and J by 0 bases, with 7 bases between the two germline ends. The CDR3 spells CASSTQSSYNSPLHF. CDR3 bases read: TGTGCCAGTAGTACCCAGAGCTCCTATAATTCACCC.

On this clone: The read ends 3 residues before the CDR3 terminus; that terminus is restored from the germline J gene. The chain joins TRBV20-1 to TRBJ2-2; no definite D call. V was trimmed by 7 bases and J by 4 bases, leaving 10 bases between them. Germline-derived CDR1 and CDR2 are DFQATT and SNEGSKA (reference sequence). CDR3 length equals 12 residues. The sequenced CDR3 bases are TGCAGTGTCGCGGATAGCACCGGGGAG. Amino acid sequence: CSVADSTGE. The entire CDR3 is CSVADSTGELFF.